This passage covers 19 T cell receptor beta chains from one sample sequenced in a study of CD4 T cells in relation to SARS-CoV-2 and coronaviruses. Produced via immunoSEQ multiplex PCR; TCRdb's table is partial and in-frame only. The sample shows some 19,000 clones, just over 75% of them seen only once. Before the COVID-19 pandemic, during about 2010-2019, CD4+ T cells were taken from unexposed donors. CD4+ T cells were isolated from the cells after about nine days of culture. No antigens are known for them. Sequenced sample: CD4+ T cells from PBMCs, cultured in vitro. Receptors originate from a human donor in good health.

The rearrangement joins TRBV2 to TRBJ2-6; weak D call: TRBD2 (5 bases). V lost 0 bases, J lost 4 bases, and 13 bases lay in between. Germline V gene lookup returns CDR1 SNHLY and CDR2 FYNNEI. CDR3 length equals 17 residues. This CDR3 is CASSEAGVRRGANVLTF. The CDR3 DNA is TGTGCCAGCAGTGAAGCCGGGGTGAGGCGGGGGGCCAACGTCCTGACTTTC.

The chain employs TRBV5-1 and TRBJ2-3, with 7 bases that match TRBD1. With V trimmed by 5 bases and J by 0 bases, 6 bases remained unmatched. Germline V gene lookup returns CDR1 SGHRS and CDR2 YFSETQ. The CDR3 has 15 residues. The CDR3 protein is CASSLQGFSTDTQYF. In DNA, the CDR3 is TGCGCCAGCAGTTTACAGGGGTTTAGCACAGATACGCAGTATTTT.

The chain carries TRBV6-1 and TRBJ1-4; D remains ambiguous. The CDR3 length is 16 residues. V was pared by 4 bases and J by 0 bases, with 12 bases between. From germline, CDR1 is MNHNS and CDR2 SASEGT. CDR3 DNA sequence: TGTGCCAGCAGTGTGGCCAGAATTGCAACTAATGAAAAACTGTTTTTT. This gives the protein CASSVARIATNEKLFF.

Only a few counts were recorded for this clone. This rearrangement joins TRBV4-1 to TRBJ1-4; D not resolved. Trimming took 1 base from V and 4 from J, leaving 10 bases between them. Germline V gives CDR1 MGHRA, CDR2 YSYEKL. The CDR3 totals 15 residues. CDR3 bases: TGCGCCAGCAGCCAAGTCACAGCAGATAATGAAAAACTGTTTTTT. Its protein product is CASSQVTADNEKLFF.

The chain is built from TRBV2 and TRBJ1-4; tentatively, D is TRBD1 (6 bases). The CDR3 is 14 residues long. The germline CDR1 and CDR2 sequences are SNHLY and FYNNEI. Trimming pared 8 bases from V and 1 base from J, leaving 11 bases between. The CDR3 is CASSGGGTNEKLFF. In DNA, the CDR3 is TGTGCCAGCTCTGGGGGCGGAACTAATGAAAAACTGTTTTTT.

This clone was found a few times. J is TRBJ1-1 and V is TRBV29-1; D not certain. Germline CDR1 reads SQVTM; CDR2 reads ANQGSEA. CDR3 length: 13 residues. V lost 5 bases to trimming and J lost 10 bases, with 20 bases between them. CDR3 DNA: TGCAGCGTTACCGACGGCCCCTCTAGCGGAGCTTTCTTT. Translation gives CSVTDGPSSGAFF.

The rearrangement joins TRBV3-1 (or the pseudogene TRBV3-2) to TRBJ1-1; D is perhaps TRBD1 (6 bases). Trimming pared 2 bases from V and 1 base from J, leaving 8 bases between. The CDR3 covers 14 residues. Germline assignment: CDR1 LGHDT and CDR2 YNNKEL (reference sequence). CDR3 residues: CASSQWDKNTEAFF. The CDR3 coding sequence is TGTGCCAGCAGCCAATGGGACAAGAACACTGAAGCTTTCTTT.

This clone has more than one count but fewer than ten. The chain has TRBV11-2 and TRBJ1-3; 8 bases are a match to TRBD1. This CDR3 contains 17 residues. CDR1 is SGHAT, CDR2 FQNNGV, per germline. V dropped 5 bases and J dropped 6; count of bases not matched to a gene: 15. DNA for the CDR3: TGTGCCAGCAGCCCGGGGGACAGGTCGGGAGGAGAAAACACCATATATTTT. It encodes CASSPGDRSGGENTIYF.

V and J are TRBV3-1 (or the pseudogene TRBV3-2) and TRBJ2-3; 9 bases line up with TRBD2. The CDR3 loop spans 16 amino acids. Unmatched junction bases numbered 5, after V lost 0 bases and J lost 4 bases. CDR1 and CDR2 (germline): LGHDT, YNNKEL (reference sequence). The CDR3 nucleotides read TGTGCCAGCAGCCAAGATATAGCGGGAGAGGCAGATACGCAGTATTTT. Amino acid sequence: CASSQDIAGEADTQYF.

The CDR3 protein is CASSLSQGRLDTEAFF. Here the CDR3 DNA reads TGTGCCAGCAGCTTATCTCAGGGGCGTTTAGACACTGAAGCTTTCTTT. This rearrangement joins TRBV7-2 to TRBJ1-1, with a weak D call TRBD1 (6 bases). Germline V CDR1 and CDR2: SGHTA, FQGNSA. The length of the CDR3 is 16 residues. The V gene lost 2 bases and the J gene lost 3 bases, with 16 bases spanning the gap.

The J gene is TRBJ2-1, the V gene TRBV5-1; TRBD2 might be the D (6 bases). The CDR3 is 18 residues long. The germline CDR1 and CDR2 sequences are SGHRS and YFSETQ. V lost 0 bases and J 5 bases, leaving 21 bases between the germline ends. This chain's CDR3 is CASSLEGSSGLANNEQFF. The DNA for the CDR3 is TGCGCCAGCAGCTTGGAGGGCTCGTCGGGACTGGCAAACAATGAGCAGTTCTTC. Supplemented by reference TRBV5-1 and TRBJ2-1, the full variable domain reads KAGVTQTPRYLIKTRGQQVTLSCSPISGHRSVSWYQQTPGQGLQFLFEYFSETQRNKGNFPGRFSGRQFSNSRSEMNVSTLELGDSALYLCASSLEGSSGLANNEQFFGPGTRLTVL.

This chain uses TRBV2 with TRBJ1-2; D gene ambiguous. Trimming removed 2 bases at V and 4 bases at J, with 5 bases between. Germline-derived CDR1 and CDR2 are SNHLY and FYNNEI. The CDR3 covers 12 residues. The CDR3 sequence: CASSEQTYGYTF. CDR3 DNA: TGTGCCAGCAGTGAACAAACCTATGGCTACACCTTC.

V and J are TRBV2 and TRBJ2-1; D gene uncertain. CDR3 length: 11 residues. The germline V gene has CDR1 SNHLY and CDR2 FYNNEI. With 9 bases removed from V and 6 bases from J, the gap between germline ends came to 9 bases. This CDR3 is CASTAFNEQFF. Here the CDR3 DNA reads TGTGCCAGTACAGCTTTCAATGAGCAGTTCTTC.

Only one count was recorded for this clone. The genes are TRBV10-3 and TRBJ2-1; maybe TRBD2 (6 bases). The CDR3 is made up of 13 amino acids. The V gene lost 6 bases and the J gene lost 5 bases, with 11 bases spanning the gap. The germline V gene encodes CDR1 ENHRY and CDR2 SYGVKD. The CDR3 coding sequence is TGTGCCATCAGCCGGGACTCTAACAATGAGCAGTTCTTC. This encodes CAISRDSNNEQFF.

The count of this clone is one. The chain joins TRBV3-1 (or the pseudogene TRBV3-2) to TRBJ2-4; D is possibly TRBD1 (5 bases). The germline V gene has CDR1 LGHDT and CDR2 YNNKEL (reference sequence). Trimming left V 1 base short and J 8 bases short, with 15 bases between. This CDR3 spans 15 amino acids. CDR3: CASSQGGYGRDIQYF. CDR3 bases: TGTGCCAGCAGCCAAGGGGGCTACGGCCGAGACATTCAGTACTTC.

CDR3 in DNA: TGTGCCAGCAGTCTCGAGGGGGTGACAGATACGCAGTATTTT. Encoded protein: CASSLEGVTDTQYF. V and J are TRBV5-4 and TRBJ2-3; D perhaps matches TRBD1 (6 bases). Deletions cut 5 bases from V and 3 bases from J, with 13 bases between. The CDR3 length is 14 residues. Germline loops: CDR1 SGHNT, CDR2 YYREEE (reference sequence).

The gene calls are TRBV11-3 and TRBJ2-2; 12 bases line up with TRBD2. J gave up 4 bases and V 5 bases, and 2 bases lay outside the gene matches. The germline CDR1 and CDR2 sequences are SGHNT and YENEEA. The CDR3 has 15 residues. The DNA for the CDR3 is TGTGCCAGCAGCCCGACTAGCGGGAGCACCGGGGAGCTGTTTTTT. Its translation is CASSPTSGSTGELFF. The full variable domain, completed using reference TRBV11-3 and TRBJ2-2, is EAGVVQSPRYKIIEKKQPVAFWCNPISGHNTLYWYLQNLGQGPELLIRYENEEAVDDSQLPKDRFSAERLKGVDSTLKIQPAELGDSAVYLCASSPTSGSTGELFFGEGSRLTVL.

J is TRBJ1-4 and V is TRBV3-1 (or the pseudogene TRBV3-2); D is unresolved. CDR3 length: 14 residues. Germline CDR1 and CDR2: LGHDT and YNNKEL (reference sequence). Trimming removed 1 base at V and 4 bases at J, with 7 bases between. The CDR3 reads CASSQGRFNEKLFF. The CDR3 DNA reads TGTGCCAGCAGCCAAGGGCGTTTTAATGAAAAACTGTTTTTT.

This clone was recorded only once. The rearrangement links TRBV7-9 to TRBJ2-5; D call uncertain. CDR3 size: 12 residues. CDR1 is SEHNR and CDR2 is FQNEAQ in the germline V gene (reference sequence). Trimming shortened V by 4 bases and J by 9 bases, and 12 bases separated the two germline ends. The CDR3 spells CASSSDYRAQYF. CDR3 bases: TGTGCCAGCAGCTCGGATTATCGGGCCCAGTACTTC. Full variable domain (missing parts from reference TRBV7-9 and TRBJ2-5): DTGVSQNPRHKITKRGQNVTFRCDPISEHNRLYWYRQTLGQGPEFLTYFQNEAQLEKSRLLSDRFSAERPKGSFSTLEIQRTEQGDSAMYLCASSSDYRAQYFGPGTRLLVL.